A single sample gave rise to the 26 T cell receptor beta chains below, sequenced in a study of cytomegalovirus exposure and HLA in healthy donors. Researchers ran the PCR with 60 Vbeta and 13 Jbeta primers. Only in-frame clones appear in the TCRdb table, and some are missing; sequencing was by immunoSEQ multiplex PCR. The sample lists 160,000 or so clones, around 84% seen once, with about 2.4% in the top ten. Source material: PBMCs. These receptors all come from a woman under 30 in good health and CMV-seronegative.

The chain combines TRBV28 with TRBJ2-5; TRBD2 aligns across 8 bases. The end of the DNA is better explained by TRBJ2-7, so the J call may be wrong. In germline, CDR1 is MDHEN, CDR2 SYDVKM. The CDR3 extends over 15 amino acids. CDR3 residues: CASSAWSGGTYEQYF. The CDR3 DNA sequence: TGTGCCAGCAGTGCCTGGAGCGGGGGCACCTACGAGCAGTACTTC.

The V and J genes are TRBV4-2 and TRBJ2-1, with TRBD2 matching 10 bases. Per the germline V gene, CDR1 is LGHNA and CDR2 is YNFKEQ. CDR3 length: 16 amino acids. The J segment lost 2 bases and the V segment lost 0 bases, leaving 1 base of the junction unmatched. The CDR3 DNA sequence: TGTGCCAGCAGCCAAGAAACTAGCGGGACCTACAATGAGCAGTTCTTC. Protein sequence: CASSQETSGTYNEQFF.

The chain is built from TRBV28 and TRBJ1-5; maybe TRBD1 (6 bases). V was pared by 8 bases and J by 7 bases, with 18 bases between. Looked up from germline, CDR1 is MDHEN and CDR2 is SYDVKM. CDR3 length: 14 amino acids. The CDR3 protein is CASEPTGTKQPQHF. The DNA for the CDR3 is TGTGCCAGCGAGCCTACAGGGACAAAGCAGCCCCAGCATTTT. Based on the CDR3 plus reference TRBV28 and TRBJ1-5, the full variable domain is DVKVTQSSRYLVKRTGEKVFLECVQDMDHENMFWYRQDPGLGLRLIYFSYDVKMKEKGDIPEGYSVSREKKERFSLILESASTNQTSMYLCASEPTGTKQPQHFGDGTRLSIL.

The chain links TRBV28 to TRBJ1-4; D is uncertain. Trimming cost V 5 bases and J 8 bases, with 9 bases left between them. CDR3 length: 12 amino acids. Germline values: CDR1 MDHEN, CDR2 SYDVKM. The CDR3 region has the DNA TGTGCCAGCAGTGTCCGAGTAGAAAAACTGTTTTTT. Its protein is CASSVRVEKLFF.

V gene TRBV30 combines with J gene TRBJ2-7; the match to TRBD2 covers 9 bases. The CDR3 has 15 amino acids. Trimming at V came to 4 bases and at J to 2 bases, leaving 9 bases not matched to a gene. From germline, CDR1 is GTSNPN and CDR2 SVGIG (reference sequence). In DNA form, the CDR3 reads TGTGCCTGGACCCGGGGAGCGGGAGGCCCCTACGAGCAGTACTTC. It codes for CAWTRGAGGPYEQYF.

This clone was seen a handful of times. The chain couples TRBV18 to TRBJ1-2; D perhaps matches TRBD1 (6 bases). Trimming shortened V by 6 bases and J by 7 bases, and 15 bases separated the two germline ends. The CDR3 contains 13 residues. Germline V gene sequence: CDR1 KGHSH, CDR2 LQKENI. The CDR3 coding sequence is TGTGCCAGCTCGGCGGGGGCTCAGGTTGGCTACACCTTC. As protein: CASSAGAQVGYTF.

The CDR3 region is CASSLLADQPQHF. In DNA form, the CDR3 reads TGCGCCAGCAGCTTGTTGGCAGATCAGCCCCAGCATTTT. The chain uses TRBV5-1 and TRBJ1-5; D gene ambiguous. V lost 1 base and J 5 bases, leaving 7 bases between the germline ends. The CDR3 extends over 13 amino acids. Germline-derived CDR1 and CDR2 are SGHRS and YFSETQ.

The chain uses TRBV27 and TRBJ2-5, with a tentative D call TRBD2 (5 bases). The J call may be in error: the DNA end matches TRBJ2-7 better. The CDR3 runs 11 residues. Germline V lookup: CDR1 MNHEY, CDR2 SMNVEV (reference sequence). The CDR3 spells CASRTTYEQYF. The DNA for the CDR3 is TGTGCCAGCAGGACTACCTACGAGCAGTACTTC.

The rearrangement joins TRBV28 to TRBJ1-2; the match to TRBD1 covers 9 bases. With V trimmed by 5 bases and J by 5 bases, 12 bases remained unmatched. Germline V CDR1 and CDR2: MDHEN, SYDVKM. This CDR3 region has 16 residues. CDR3 amino acids: CASSLDRDRDVYGYTF. The DNA of the CDR3 is TGTGCCAGCAGTCTCGACCGGGACAGGGATGTGTATGGCTACACCTTC.

The chain couples TRBV9 to TRBJ2-7; no definite D call. From germline, CDR1 is SGDLS and CDR2 YYNGEE. Trimming shortened V by 2 bases and J by 2 bases, and 2 bases separated the two germline ends. The CDR3 runs 11 residues. The CDR3 region has the DNA TGTGCCAGCAGCGTCACCTACGAGCAGTACTTC. Its translation is CASSVTYEQYF.

The chain recombines TRBV29-1 with TRBJ2-4; no reliable D call. The length of the CDR3 is 15 residues. CDR1 SQVTM and CDR2 ANQGSEA come from the germline V gene. Trimming shortened V by 4 bases and J by 0 bases, and 13 bases separated the two germline ends. The CDR3 sequence is CSVGYSLLAKNIQYF. The CDR3 bases are TGCAGCGTTGGGTACAGCTTACTAGCCAAAAACATTCAGTACTTC.

V is TRBV11-2 and J is TRBJ1-1; D possibly corresponds to TRBD1 (5 bases). Trimming cost V 5 bases and J 2 bases, with 21 bases left between them. CDR1 and CDR2 from the germline V gene are SGHAT and FQNNGV. The CDR3 consists of 17 residues. The CDR3 DNA reads as TGTGCCAGCAGCCCCTATGCGGGACCCATCGCAAACACTGAAGCTTTCTTT. This codes for CASSPYAGPIANTEAFF.

This rearrangement joins TRBV27 to TRBJ2-7, with D possibly matching TRBD1 (6 bases). Germline loops: CDR1 MNHEY, CDR2 SMNVEV (reference sequence). The V end lost 5 bases, the J end lost 1 base, and 12 bases lay between the germline ends. CDR3 size: 14 residues. Here the CDR3 reads CASSPGTTSYEQYF. The CDR3 nucleotides are TGTGCCAGCAGTCCCGGGACAACTTCCTACGAGCAGTACTTC.

The chain is built from TRBV29-1 and TRBJ2-7; TRBD1 agrees at 11 bases. Germline-derived CDR1 and CDR2 are SQVTM and ANQGSEA. V shed 7 bases, J shed 6 bases, and the junction held 8 bases outside the gene matches. The CDR3 runs to 13 residues. The CDR3 protein is CSAYTGQGGEQYF. CDR3 DNA sequence: TGCAGCGCTTACACGGGACAGGGGGGCGAGCAGTACTTC.

This clone was picked up one time. J is TRBJ1-5 and V is TRBV27; 7 nucleotides line up with TRBD1. Germline CDR1 MNHEY, CDR2 SMNVEV (reference sequence). CDR3 length: 14 residues. The junction had 8 bases not matched to a gene; V was cut back by 6 bases and J by 6 bases. CDR3 DNA sequence: TGTGCCAGCAGGCGAACAGGGGTTGGTCAGCCCCAGCATTTT. Amino acid sequence: CASRRTGVGQPQHF.

The V and J genes are TRBV5-1 and TRBJ1-1; TRBD1 aligns across 8 bases. The CDR3 extends over 15 amino acids. The germline V gene encodes CDR1 SGHRS and CDR2 YFSETQ. V lost 3 bases and J lost 3; bases outside the gene matches: 7. CDR3 sequence: CASSSQGAGDTEAFF. CDR3 DNA: TGCGCCAGCAGCTCGCAGGGGGCCGGGGACACTGAAGCTTTCTTT.

The chain couples TRBV10-3 to TRBJ2-5; the match to TRBD1 covers 7 bases. The CDR3 totals 18 residues. In germline, CDR1 is ENHRY, CDR2 SYGVKD. V dropped 4 bases and J dropped 1; count of bases not matched to a gene: 15. Written as DNA, the CDR3 is TGTGCCATCAGTGCCCCATTTCAACAGGGGATGGGCCAAGAGACCCAGTACTTC. It codes for CAISAPFQQGMGQETQYF.

This chain uses TRBV7-2 with TRBJ1-2; 7 nucleotides agree with TRBD1. The CDR3 has 14 amino acids. V trimming: 5 bases; J trimming: 9 bases; junction bases outside the gene matches: 12. Germline V CDR1 and CDR2: SGHTA, FQGNSA. This CDR3 is CASSPTGALFRYTF. The CDR3 DNA reads TGTGCCAGCAGCCCTACAGGGGCGTTATTCCGCTACACCTTC.

V usage is TRBV7-9 and J usage is TRBJ1-2; TRBD1 aligns across 12 bases. The CDR3 is 17 amino acids. Germline lookup yields CDR1 SEHNR and CDR2 FQNEAQ (reference sequence). V shed 5 bases, J shed 7 bases, and the junction held 14 bases outside the gene matches. CDR3 nucleotides: TGTGCCAGCAGCACTGGGACAGGGGGCGTCCTCCCCTCTGGCTACACCTTC. Encoded protein: CASSTGTGGVLPSGYTF.

The rearrangement joins TRBV28 to TRBJ1-5; possible D gene TRBD1, 5 bases. CDR1 and CDR2 from the germline V gene are MDHEN and SYDVKM. The CDR3 has 13 residues. The V gene lost 5 bases and the J gene lost 7 bases, with 12 bases spanning the gap. The CDR3 bases are TGTGCCAGCAGTGCCAGGGAATCCCAGCCCCAGCATTTT. Translation gives CASSARESQPQHF. Variable domain in full (rest from reference TRBV28 and TRBJ1-5): DVKVTQSSRYLVKRTGEKVFLECVQDMDHENMFWYRQDPGLGLRLIYFSYDVKMKEKGDIPEGYSVSREKKERFSLILESASTNQTSMYLCASSARESQPQHFGDGTRLSIL.

The V call is TRBV7-2, the J call TRBJ1-6, with a possible D match to TRBD1 (6 bases). The ends were cut back, 3 bases at V and 8 bases at J, with 11 bases in the middle. Germline values: CDR1 SGHTA, CDR2 FQGNSA. CDR3 length: 14 residues. The CDR3 DNA is TGTGCCAGCAGCTTTCAGGGGTTTGATTCACCCCTCCACTTT. It is translated as CASSFQGFDSPLHF. Together with reference TRBV7-2 and TRBJ1-6, the CDR3 gives the full variable domain: GAGVSQSPSNKVTEKGKDVELRCDPISGHTALYWYRQSLGQGLEFLIYFQGNSAPDKSGLPSDRFSAERTGGSVSTLTIQRTQQEDSAVYLCASSFQGFDSPLHFGNGTRLTVT.

V gene TRBV6-5 combines with J gene TRBJ2-1; 9 bases are shared with TRBD2. The J segment lost 7 bases and the V segment lost 4 bases, leaving 11 bases of the junction unmatched. Germline V gives CDR1 MNHEY, CDR2 SVGAGI. The length of the CDR3 is 16 residues. This CDR3 is CASSWGVAGVGNEQFF. The CDR3, as DNA: TGTGCCAGCAGTTGGGGCGTAGCGGGAGTCGGGAATGAGCAGTTCTTC.

V and J are TRBV11-2 and TRBJ2-3, with 10 bases aligning to TRBD2. The J segment lost 2 bases and the V segment lost 3 bases, leaving 8 bases of the junction unmatched. This CDR3 is 17 amino acids long. The germline V gene has CDR1 SGHAT and CDR2 FQNNGV. CDR3 residues: CASSFTSGALLTDTQYF. The CDR3 DNA reads as TGTGCCAGCAGCTTTACTAGCGGGGCCTTACTCACAGATACGCAGTATTTT.

The V and J genes are TRBV5-1 and TRBJ2-7, with 10 bases identical to TRBD1. This CDR3 is 17 amino acids long. The junction had 11 bases not matched to a gene; V was cut back by 0 bases and J by 5 bases. CDR1 and CDR2 (germline): SGHRS, YFSETQ. This CDR3 reads CASSLVPPGTGDHEQYF. The CDR3 DNA is TGCGCCAGCAGCTTGGTTCCACCGGGGACAGGGGACCACGAGCAGTACTTC.

The rearrangement links TRBV4-2 to TRBJ2-4, with 7 nucleotides matching TRBD2. Germline values: CDR1 LGHNA, CDR2 YNFKEQ. CDR3 size: 16 residues. V dropped 0 bases and J dropped 1; count of bases not matched to a gene: 3. This CDR3 reads CASSQDPGRAKNIQYF. Here the CDR3 DNA reads TGTGCCAGCAGCCAAGATCCCGGGAGGGCCAAAAACATTCAGTACTTC.

The CDR3 DNA follows: TGTGCCAGCAGCGCCGGGACAGGGGGGTTGAATGAGCAGTTCTTC. This codes for CASSAGTGGLNEQFF. V gene TRBV9 combines with J gene TRBJ2-1, with TRBD1 matching over 11 bases. CDR1 is SGDLS, CDR2 YYNGEE, per germline. The CDR3 consists of 15 residues. Trimming took 3 bases from V and 7 from J; bases not matched to a gene: 6.